Listed below are T cell receptor beta chains from one sample, sequenced in a study of OX40 agonist ivuxolimab in advanced cancers. Clones were sequenced by immunoSEQ multiplex PCR, and TCRdb holds only the in-frame ones, with some missing. The table shows tens of thousands of clones, with roughly 80% occurring only once. The source material was CD4+ or CD8+ T cells sorted from blood, sampled in a trial of the OX40 agonist ivuxolimab. The receptors stem from an adult with an advanced solid tumor such as melanoma, head and neck, liver or kidney cancer. Each CDR3 is given with its conserved first and last residue. D genes are given only for firm matches. Where a row states a size, it is once, few, many or the class of an expanded clone; other rows omit it.

cdr3_aa cdr3_nt d_call j_call v_call clone_size
CASSITQGASNTIYF TGTGCCAGTAGTATAACCCAGGGGGCCAGTAACACCATATATTTT TRBD1 TRBJ1-3 TRBV19 .
CASSQQFYEQYF TGTGCCAGCAGCCAACAATTCTACGAGCAGTACTTC . TRBJ2-7 TRBV7-9 few
CASSPGLAATYNEQFF TGTGCCAGCAGCCCGGGACTAGCGGCTACCTACAATGAGCAGTTCTTC TRBD2 TRBJ2-1 TRBV9 .
CASSESWFGYGYTF TGCGCCAGCAGTGAGTCGTGGTTTGGCTATGGCTACACCTTC . TRBJ1-2 TRBV10-2 .
CASSLGQSNQPQHF TGTGCCAGCAGCTTAGGGCAGAGCAATCAGCCCCAGCATTTT . TRBJ1-5 TRBV7-2 .
CASSSGHVNEKLFF TGTGCCAGCAGCTCGGGACACGTGAATGAAAAACTGTTTTTT . TRBJ1-4 TRBV7-2 .
CASSLLAGGVNEQFF TGTGCCAGCAGTCTACTAGCGGGGGGAGTCAATGAGCAGTTCTTC TRBD2 TRBJ2-1 TRBV2 .
CASTQGRSYEQYF TGTGCCAGCACCCAGGGGCGTTCCTACGAGCAGTACTTC . TRBJ2-7 TRBV28 .
CASSLNVDRDQPQHF TGTGCCAGCAGCTTAAACGTGGATCGGGATCAGCCCCAGCATTTT . TRBJ1-5 TRBV7-8 .
CASSLDRVESPLHF TGCGCCAGCAGCCTGGACAGGGTAGAGTCACCCCTCCACTTT TRBD1 TRBJ1-6 TRBV4-3 .
CASSREGLYNEQFF TGTGCCAGCAGCCGTGAGGGACTATACAATGAGCAGTTCTTC TRBD2 TRBJ2-1 TRBV4-2 .
CASSQDYTSTDTQYF TGTGCCAGCTCACAGGATTACACTAGCACAGATACGCAGTATTTT . TRBJ2-3 TRBV18 .
CASNRDSGGRELFF TGTGCCAGCAACCGGGACTCCGGCGGAAGGGAGCTGTTTTTT . TRBJ2-2 TRBV2 .
CASSLDRGPYGYTF TGTGCCAGCAGCTTAGACAGGGGGCCCTATGGCTACACCTTC TRBD1 TRBJ1-2 TRBV7-2 .
CASTPGLAGVTDTQYF TGTGCCAGTACCCCGGGACTAGCGGGAGTTACAGATACGCAGTATTTT TRBD2 TRBJ2-3 TRBV19 .
CASARGGQGGKNTEAFF TGTGCCAGCGCCCGGGGTGGACAGGGCGGGAAGAACACTGAAGCTTTCTTT TRBD1 TRBJ1-1 TRBV28 once
CASSKDTVNTEAFF TGCGCCAGCTCGAAGGACACTGTGAACACTGAAGCTTTCTTT . TRBJ1-1 TRBV10-2 once
CASSQDHRVGTPGDTQYF TGCGCCAGCAGCCAAGATCATCGCGTAGGCACCCCAGGGGATACGCAGTATTTT . TRBJ2-3 TRBV4-3 .
CASSLEGMTGAAGNTIYF TGTGCCAGCAGCTTAGAGGGGATGACAGGGGCGGCTGGAAACACCATATATTTT TRBD1 TRBJ1-3 TRBV7-8 .
CASSLQGAGTGELFF TGTGCCAGCAGCTTACAAGGGGCAGGCACCGGGGAGCTGTTTTTT . TRBJ2-2 TRBV7-2 .
CASSPRLAGSYNEQFF TGTGCCAGCAGCCCTAGACTAGCGGGCTCCTACAATGAGCAGTTCTTC TRBD2 TRBJ2-1 TRBV7-3 .
CASRPGAGGSETQYF TGCGCCAGCAGACCGGGGGCGGGAGGGTCGGAGACCCAGTACTTC TRBD2 TRBJ2-5 TRBV5-1 .
CASSLAGGGSYEQYF TGTGCCAGCAGCTTAGCGGGAGGTGGGTCCTACGAGCAGTACTTC . TRBJ2-7 TRBV7-2 .
CASTGTPGYEQYF TGCGCCAGCACCGGGACCCCCGGCTACGAGCAGTACTTC . TRBJ2-7 TRBV5-1 .